These 10 T cell receptor beta chains share one sample of origin, sequenced in a study of T-cell memory formation after mild COVID-19. TCRdb re-derived calls from the 5' RACE reads in MiXCR, one entry per CDR3 protein. Among under 50,000 distinct CDR3 sequences listed, roughly 27% were seen once. Material: PBMCs or a T cell subset sorted from them (not recorded which). The receptor set was obtained from a man aged 18 to 29 who had mild COVID-19 (a few samples of this study predate the infection). Cell type and time point are not known.

J is TRBJ2-3 and V is TRBV13; D is uncertain. The V and J ends lost 5 bases and 3 bases respectively, with 3 bases between them. Germline V gives CDR1 PRHDT, CDR2 FYEKMQ (reference sequence). This CDR3 has 11 amino acids. The CDR3 DNA reads TGTGCCAGCAGCCAAACAGATACGCAGTATTTT. Translation gives CASSQTDTQYF.

This clonotype was counted between two and nine times. The V call is TRBV27, the J call TRBJ2-2, with D hard to call. Germline CDR1 is MNHEY and CDR2 is SMNVEV (reference sequence). V dropped 1 base and J dropped 5 bases, with 5 bases sitting between them. This CDR3 region has 13 residues. Written as DNA, the CDR3 is TGTGCCAGCAGTTTATTCGAGACCGGGGAGCTGTTTTTT. This gives the protein CASSLFETGELFF.

The chain couples TRBV6-5 to TRBJ2-7; D gene unclear. Trimming shortened V by 3 bases and J by 5 bases, and 23 bases separated the two germline ends. This CDR3 region has 17 residues. Looked up from germline, CDR1 is MNHEY and CDR2 is SVGAGI. The CDR3 spells CASSYWKPGPQTNEQYF. CDR3 sequence (DNA): TGTGCCAGCAGTTATTGGAAACCGGGCCCTCAAACGAACGAGCAGTACTTC.

The chain uses TRBV6-5 and TRBJ1-1; 9 bases align to TRBD1. Germline V lookup: CDR1 MNHEY, CDR2 SVGAGI. This CDR3 contains 14 residues. The V segment lost 5 bases and the J segment 3 bases; nucleotides outside the gene matches: 4. The CDR3 DNA sequence: TGTGCCAGCAGTCCAGACAGGGGGTACACTGAAGCTTTCTTT. It encodes CASSPDRGYTEAFF.

This clonotype was seen a handful of times. The rearrangement uses TRBV7-8 and TRBJ2-7; D could derive from TRBD1 or TRBD2 (5 bases each). Germline CDR1 SGHVS, CDR2 FQNEAQ. The CDR3 consists of 13 residues. Between the trimmed V and J ends, which lost 7 bases and 0 bases, there was a span of 10 bases. The chain's CDR3 is CASTPGTSYEQYF. CDR3 nucleotide sequence: TGTGCCAGCACCCCGGGGACCTCCTACGAGCAGTACTTC.

The chain employs TRBV6-6 and TRBJ2-3; no reliable D call. Trimming left V 6 bases short and J 5 bases short, with 6 bases between. The CDR3 extends over 11 amino acids. The V gene's germline CDR1 is MNHNY and CDR2 SVGAGI (reference sequence). CDR3: CASSNRDTQYF. CDR3 sequence (DNA): TGTGCCAGCAGCAACCGAGATACGCAGTATTTT.

The chain has TRBV6-2 or TRBV6-3 and TRBJ2-1; unclear D gene. V gave up 5 bases and J gave up 4 bases, with 21 bases separating them. CDR1 is MNHEY, CDR2 SVGEGT, per germline. The CDR3 contains 17 residues. The DNA for the CDR3 is TGTGCCAGCAGTGTCGCGTCCGTGGCAGACCCATACAATGAGCAGTTCTTC. It specifies CASSVASVADPYNEQFF.

V is TRBV12-3 or TRBV12-4 and J is TRBJ1-1; the D gene is possibly TRBD1 (6 bases). This CDR3 is 14 amino acids long. V lost 1 base and J 7 bases, leaving 13 bases between the germline ends. The CDR3 protein is CASSLEPGAVEAFF. As DNA, the CDR3 is TGTGCCAGCAGTTTAGAACCGGGGGCTGTTGAAGCTTTCTTT.

The V call is TRBV25-1, the J call TRBJ2-5; 10 positions agree with TRBD2. CDR3 size: 13 residues. Germline CDR1 MGHDK, CDR2 SYGVNS. CDR3 protein: CAGAGGAEETQYF. Here the CDR3 DNA reads TGTGCTGGAGCGGGGGGGGCGGAAGAGACCCAGTACTTC.

Only a few counts were recorded for this clonotype. This chain links TRBV6-5 with TRBJ2-2; perhaps TRBD1 as D (6 bases). The V gene's germline CDR1 is MNHEY and CDR2 SVGAGI. This CDR3 is built from 13 residues. Trimming removed 3 bases at V and 5 bases at J, with 7 bases between. DNA of the CDR3: TGTGCCAGCAGTTATAGGGGGACCGGGGAGCTGTTTTTT. It encodes CASSYRGTGELFF.